This T cell receptor (beta chain) was retrieved from a study of PD-1 blockade in classical Hodgkin lymphoma. Trimming left V 2 bases short and J 2 bases short, with 14 bases between. The germline gives CDR1 SGHNT, CDR2 YYREEE (reference sequence). The CDR3 is 15 amino acids. As concerns this clone: Its antigen is currently unknown.

Each and every patient relapsed after autologous stem cell transplantation, and patients got differing brentuximab vedotin exposure. Researchers used magnetic negative selection to pull out pure CD4+ T cells from thawed PBMCs. Measured with immunoSEQ multiplex PCR; TCRdb has only the in-frame clones, and not every one. The sample lists about 35,000 clones, 90% occurring once. Whole-study results and caveats: It was reported that newly diagnosed patients had less baseline TCR diversity than healthy donors.

The V gene is TRBV5-4, the J gene TRBJ2-7, with a tentative D call TRBD1 (5 bases). This TCR derives from a human donor with classical Hodgkin lymphoma. The specimen was CD4+ T cells from blood, collected at baseline. The CDR3 protein is CASSFRMAGTYEQYF. The CDR3 bases are TGTGCCAGCAGCTTTAGGATGGCAGGGACCTACGAGCAGTACTTC.